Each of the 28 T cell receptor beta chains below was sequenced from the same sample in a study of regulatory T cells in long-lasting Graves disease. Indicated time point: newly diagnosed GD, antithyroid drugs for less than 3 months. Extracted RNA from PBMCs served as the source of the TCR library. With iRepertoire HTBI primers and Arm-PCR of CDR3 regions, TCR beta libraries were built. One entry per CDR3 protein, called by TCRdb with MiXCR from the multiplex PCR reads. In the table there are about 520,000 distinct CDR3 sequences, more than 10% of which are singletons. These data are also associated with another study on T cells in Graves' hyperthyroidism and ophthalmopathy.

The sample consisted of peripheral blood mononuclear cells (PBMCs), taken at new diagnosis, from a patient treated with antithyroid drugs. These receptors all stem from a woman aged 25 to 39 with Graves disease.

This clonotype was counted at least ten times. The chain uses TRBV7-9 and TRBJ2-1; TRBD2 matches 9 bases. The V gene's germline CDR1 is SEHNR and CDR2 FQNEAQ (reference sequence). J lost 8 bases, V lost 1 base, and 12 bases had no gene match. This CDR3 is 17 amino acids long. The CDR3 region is CASSLGSGGRAGDEQFF. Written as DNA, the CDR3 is TGTGCCAGCAGCTTAGGTTCAGGCGGGAGGGCCGGAGATGAGCAGTTCTTC.

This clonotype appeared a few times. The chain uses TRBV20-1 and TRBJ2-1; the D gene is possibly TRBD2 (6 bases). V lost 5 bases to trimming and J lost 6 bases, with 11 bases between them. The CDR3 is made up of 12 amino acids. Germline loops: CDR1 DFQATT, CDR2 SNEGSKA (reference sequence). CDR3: CSAVGGSNEQFF. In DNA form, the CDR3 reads TGCAGTGCTGTCGGGGGTAGCAATGAGCAGTTCTTC.

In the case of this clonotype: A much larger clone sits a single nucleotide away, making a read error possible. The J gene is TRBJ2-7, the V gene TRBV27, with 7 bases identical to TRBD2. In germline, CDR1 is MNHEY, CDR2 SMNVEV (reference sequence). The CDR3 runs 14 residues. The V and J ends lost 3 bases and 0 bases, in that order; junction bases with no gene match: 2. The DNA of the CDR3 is TGTGCCAGCAGTTTCGGGACTAACTCCTACGAGCAGTACTTC. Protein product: CASSFGTNSYEQYF.

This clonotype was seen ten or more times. The DNA for the CDR3 is TGCGCCAGCAGCGTGGGCACCGGGGGGTCCTACGAAAAACTGTTTTTT. This translates into CASSVGTGGSYEKLFF. The V gene is TRBV5-1, the J gene TRBJ1-4; perhaps TRBD1 as D (5 bases). The germline gives CDR1 SGHRS, CDR2 YFSETQ. This CDR3 is 16 amino acids long. Trimming took off 4 bases at V and 8 bases at J, with 21 bases between the two ends.

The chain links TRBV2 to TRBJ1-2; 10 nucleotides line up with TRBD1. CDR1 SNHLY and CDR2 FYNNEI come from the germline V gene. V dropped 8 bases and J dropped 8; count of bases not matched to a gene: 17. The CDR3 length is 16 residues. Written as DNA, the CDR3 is TGTGCCAGCCGGGAAGGGACAGGGGCTACGCCAGGAGGCTACACCTTC. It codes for CASREGTGATPGGYTF.

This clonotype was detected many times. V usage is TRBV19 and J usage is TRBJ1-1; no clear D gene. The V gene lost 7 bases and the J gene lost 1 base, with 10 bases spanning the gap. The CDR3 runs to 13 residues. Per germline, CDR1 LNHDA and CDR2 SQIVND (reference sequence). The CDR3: CASTPSRNTEAFF. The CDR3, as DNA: TGTGCCAGTACCCCGAGTAGGAACACTGAAGCTTTCTTT.

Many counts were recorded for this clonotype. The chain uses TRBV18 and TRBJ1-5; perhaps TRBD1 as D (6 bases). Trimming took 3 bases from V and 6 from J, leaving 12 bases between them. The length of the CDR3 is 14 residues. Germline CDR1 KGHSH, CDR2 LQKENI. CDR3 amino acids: CASSPVRGVQPQHF. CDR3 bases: TGTGCCAGCTCACCTGTTAGGGGGGTTCAGCCCCAGCATTTT.

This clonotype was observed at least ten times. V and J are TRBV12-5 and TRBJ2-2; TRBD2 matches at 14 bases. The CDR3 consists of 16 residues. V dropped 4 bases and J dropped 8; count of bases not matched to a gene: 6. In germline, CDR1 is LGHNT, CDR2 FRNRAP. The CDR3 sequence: CASGSGTSGSVGELFF. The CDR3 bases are TGTGCTAGTGGTTCAGGGACTAGCGGGAGCGTAGGGGAGCTGTTTTTT.

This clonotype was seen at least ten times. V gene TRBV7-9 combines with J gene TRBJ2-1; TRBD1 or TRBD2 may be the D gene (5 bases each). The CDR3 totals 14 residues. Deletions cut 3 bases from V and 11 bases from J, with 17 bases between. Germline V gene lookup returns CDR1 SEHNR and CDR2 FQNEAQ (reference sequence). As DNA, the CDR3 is TGTGCCAGCAGCTTGGGGGACGGTCTCCGCCAGCAGTTCTTC. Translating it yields CASSLGDGLRQQFF.

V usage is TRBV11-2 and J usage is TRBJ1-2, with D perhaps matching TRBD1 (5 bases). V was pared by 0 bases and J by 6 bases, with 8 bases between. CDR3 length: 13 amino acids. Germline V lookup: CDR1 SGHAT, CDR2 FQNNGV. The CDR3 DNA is TGTGCCAGCAGCTTAGATCGGGGGGATGGCTACACCTTC. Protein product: CASSLDRGDGYTF.

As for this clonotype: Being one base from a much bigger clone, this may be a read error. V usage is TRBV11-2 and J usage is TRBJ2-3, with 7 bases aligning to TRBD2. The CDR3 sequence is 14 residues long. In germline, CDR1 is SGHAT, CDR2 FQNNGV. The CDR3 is CASSPRGKADAQYF. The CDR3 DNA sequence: TGTGCCAGCAGCCCGCGGGGGAAAGCAGATGCGCAGTATTTT.

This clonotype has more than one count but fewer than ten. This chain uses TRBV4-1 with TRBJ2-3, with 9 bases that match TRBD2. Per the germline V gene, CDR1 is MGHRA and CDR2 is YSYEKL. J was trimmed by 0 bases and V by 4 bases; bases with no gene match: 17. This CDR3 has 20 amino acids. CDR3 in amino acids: CASSRQDFSVAGASTDTQYF. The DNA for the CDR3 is TGCGCCAGCAGCCGCCAAGATTTTTCAGTAGCGGGAGCCAGCACAGATACGCAGTATTTT.

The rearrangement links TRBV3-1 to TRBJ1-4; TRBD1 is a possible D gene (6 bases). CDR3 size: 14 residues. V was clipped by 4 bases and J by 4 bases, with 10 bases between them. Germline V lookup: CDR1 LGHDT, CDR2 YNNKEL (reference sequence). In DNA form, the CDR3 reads TGTGCCAGCAGCCCCCGGGGGCTTAATGAAAAACTGTTTTTT. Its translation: CASSPRGLNEKLFF.

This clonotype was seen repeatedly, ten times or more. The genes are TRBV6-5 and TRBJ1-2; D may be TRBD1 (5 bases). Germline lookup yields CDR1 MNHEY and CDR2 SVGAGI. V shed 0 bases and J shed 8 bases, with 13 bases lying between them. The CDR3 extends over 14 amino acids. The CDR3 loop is CASSYSSGRDGYTF. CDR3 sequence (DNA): TGTGCCAGCAGTTACTCCTCAGGGCGGGACGGCTACACCTTC.

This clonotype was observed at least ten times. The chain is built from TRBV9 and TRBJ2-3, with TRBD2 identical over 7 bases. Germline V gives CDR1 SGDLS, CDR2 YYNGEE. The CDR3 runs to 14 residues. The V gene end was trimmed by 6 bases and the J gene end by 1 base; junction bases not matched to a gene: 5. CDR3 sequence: CASTSGTRTDTQYF. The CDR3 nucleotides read TGTGCCAGCACTAGCGGAACACGCACAGATACGCAGTATTTT.

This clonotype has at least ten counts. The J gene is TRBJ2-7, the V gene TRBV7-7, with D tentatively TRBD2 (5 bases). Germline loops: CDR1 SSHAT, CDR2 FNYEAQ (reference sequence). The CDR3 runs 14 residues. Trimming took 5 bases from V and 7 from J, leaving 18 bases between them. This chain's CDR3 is CASSPGGGTGEQYF. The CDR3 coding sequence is TGTGCCAGCAGCCCCGGTGGCGGAACGGGGGAGCAGTACTTC.

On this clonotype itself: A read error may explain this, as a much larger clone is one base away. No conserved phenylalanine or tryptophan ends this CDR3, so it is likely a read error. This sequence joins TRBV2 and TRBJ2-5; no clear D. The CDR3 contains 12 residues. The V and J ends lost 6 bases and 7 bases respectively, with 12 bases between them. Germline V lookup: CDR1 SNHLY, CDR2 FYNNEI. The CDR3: CASRRLPATQYS. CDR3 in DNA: TGTGCCAGCAGGCGGCTGCCAGCGACCCAGTACTCC.

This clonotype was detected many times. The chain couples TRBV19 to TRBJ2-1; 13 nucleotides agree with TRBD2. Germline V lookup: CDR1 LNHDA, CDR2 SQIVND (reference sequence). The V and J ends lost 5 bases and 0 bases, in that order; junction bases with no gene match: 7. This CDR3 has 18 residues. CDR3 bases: TGTGCCAGTAGTTTAGGACTAGCGGGAGAAAGCTCCTACAATGAGCAGTTCTTC. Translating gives CASSLGLAGESSYNEQFF.

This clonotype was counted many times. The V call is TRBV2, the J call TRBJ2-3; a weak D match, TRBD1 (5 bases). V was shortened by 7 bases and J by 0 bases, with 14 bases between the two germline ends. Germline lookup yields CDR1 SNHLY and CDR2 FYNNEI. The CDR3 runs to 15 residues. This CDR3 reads CASKGPTVSTDTQYF. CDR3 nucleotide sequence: TGTGCCAGCAAGGGGCCGACAGTCAGCACAGATACGCAGTATTTT.

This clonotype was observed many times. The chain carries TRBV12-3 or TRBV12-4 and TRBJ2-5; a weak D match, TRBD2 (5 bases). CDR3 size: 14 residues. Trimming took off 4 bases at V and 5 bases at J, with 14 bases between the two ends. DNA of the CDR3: TGTGCCAGCAGTTATAGACGGGAACGCGAGACCCAGTACTTC. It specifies CASSYRRERETQYF.

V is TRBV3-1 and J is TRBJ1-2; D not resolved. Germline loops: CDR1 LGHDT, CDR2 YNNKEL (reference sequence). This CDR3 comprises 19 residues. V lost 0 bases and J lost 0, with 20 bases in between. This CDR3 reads CASSQDVFSSYNPNYGYTF. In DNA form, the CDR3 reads TGTGCCAGCAGCCAAGATGTATTTAGTTCCTATAACCCTAACTATGGCTACACCTTC.

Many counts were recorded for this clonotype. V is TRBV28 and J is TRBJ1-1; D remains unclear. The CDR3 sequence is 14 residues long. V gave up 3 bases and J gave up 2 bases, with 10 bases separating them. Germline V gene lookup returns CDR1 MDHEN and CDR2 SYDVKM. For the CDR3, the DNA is TGTGCCAGCAGTTTCGTTTGGGAAAACACTGAAGCTTTCTTT. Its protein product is CASSFVWENTEAFF. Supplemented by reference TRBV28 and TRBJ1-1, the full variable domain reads DVKVTQSSRYLVKRTGEKVFLECVQDMDHENMFWYRQDPGLGLRLIYFSYDVKMKEKGDIPEGYSVSREKKERFSLILESASTNQTSMYLCASSFVWENTEAFFGQGTRLTVV.

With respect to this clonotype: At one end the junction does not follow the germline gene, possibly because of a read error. The CDR3 sequence is CSVGGRAPNTEAFF. The CDR3 region has the DNA TGCAGCGTTGGGGGCAGGGCTCCGAACACTGAAGCCTTCTTT. The chain uses TRBV29-1 and TRBJ1-1, with D perhaps TRBD1 (5 bases). This CDR3 contains 14 residues. The germline V gene has CDR1 SQVTM and CDR2 ANQGSEA.

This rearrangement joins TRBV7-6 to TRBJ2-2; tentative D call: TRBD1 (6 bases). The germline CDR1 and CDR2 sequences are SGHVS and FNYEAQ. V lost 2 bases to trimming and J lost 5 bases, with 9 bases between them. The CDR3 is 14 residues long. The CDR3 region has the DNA TGTGCCAGCAGCTTACGGCAGGGGACCGGGGAGCTGTTTTTT. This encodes CASSLRQGTGELFF.

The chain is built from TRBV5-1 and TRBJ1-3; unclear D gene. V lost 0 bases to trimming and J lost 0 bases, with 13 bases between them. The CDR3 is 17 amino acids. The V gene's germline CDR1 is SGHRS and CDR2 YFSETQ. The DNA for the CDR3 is TGCGCCAGCAGCTTGGGAGGAGGACGATTCTCTGGAAACACCATATATTTT. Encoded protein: CASSLGGGRFSGNTIYF.

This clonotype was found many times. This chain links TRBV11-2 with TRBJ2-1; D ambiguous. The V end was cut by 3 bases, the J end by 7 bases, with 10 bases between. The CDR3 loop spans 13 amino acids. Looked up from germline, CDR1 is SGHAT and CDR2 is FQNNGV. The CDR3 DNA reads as TGTGCCAGCAGCTTTATGACGGAGAATGAGCAGTTCTTC. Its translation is CASSFMTENEQFF.

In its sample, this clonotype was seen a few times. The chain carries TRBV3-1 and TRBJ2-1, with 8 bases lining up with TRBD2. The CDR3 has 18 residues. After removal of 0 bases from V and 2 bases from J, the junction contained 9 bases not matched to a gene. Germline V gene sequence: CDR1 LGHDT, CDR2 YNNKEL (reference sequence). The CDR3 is CASSQDLGLAGTYNEQFF. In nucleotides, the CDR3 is TGTGCCAGCAGCCAAGATCTTGGGCTAGCGGGTACCTACAATGAGCAGTTCTTC.

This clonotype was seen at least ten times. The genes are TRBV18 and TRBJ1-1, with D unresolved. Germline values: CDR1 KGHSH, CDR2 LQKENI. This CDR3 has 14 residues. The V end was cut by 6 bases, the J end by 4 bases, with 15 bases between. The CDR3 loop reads CASSTTPTGTEAFF. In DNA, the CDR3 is TGTGCCAGCTCTACCACCCCGACTGGCACTGAAGCTTTCTTT.